This TCR beta chain was obtained from a study of T cell repertoires in cytomegalovirus infection. Study-wide results and caveats: The response measured ex vivo was dominated by TCR beta clonotypes (HLA-C-restricted and CMV-specific). The study identified carriers of CMV plus the relevant HLA from cumulative public TCR beta family frequency.

This clonotype was seen a handful of times. Antigen: not known. TCRdb re-analysed the reads in MiXCR, keeping a single row per CDR3 protein. The sample records about 830,000 distinct CDR3 sequences, about 31% being singletons. The TCR originated in a human donor in good health (CMV status not recorded). Some clones in this sample may be carry-over from other donors' samples. The starting material was cultured CD8+ T cells from PBMCs, obtained from culture after CMV antigen stimulation.

The CDR3 sequence is CASSLGAGRGDTQYF. The CDR3, as DNA: TGTGCCAGCAGCTTGGGAGCAGGGCGTGGAGATACGCAGTATTTT. V gene TRBV5-6 combines with J gene TRBJ2-3; TRBD1 might be the D (5 bases). The germline V and J ends were trimmed by 0 bases and 5 bases, with 13 bases remaining between them. The CDR3 loop spans 15 amino acids. Germline V gene data show CDR1 as SGHDT and CDR2 as YYEEEE.